These 29 T cell receptor beta chains came from one sample sequenced in a study of blood T cell repertoires in COVID-19. Some clones are missing from TCRdb's copy, which holds only in-frame ones; the method was immunoSEQ multiplex PCR. The data hold about 67,000 clones, with approximately 88% observed a single time. Source material: peripheral blood. Source of these receptors: a woman aged 55-75 years with acute or convalescent COVID-19.

The chain combines TRBV12-3 or TRBV12-4 with TRBJ2-1, with a tentative D call TRBD2 (5 bases). The CDR3 is made up of 13 amino acids. The ends were cut back, 8 bases at V and 6 bases at J, with 14 bases in the middle. The CDR3 region has the DNA TGTGCCAGCCTATCGGGGTTTTCCAATGAGCAGTTCTTC. It codes for CASLSGFSNEQFF.

The CDR3 coding sequence is TGTGCCACCAAACAGGGAGAGCACTCTGGAAACACCATATATTTT. Protein product: CATKQGEHSGNTIYF. The chain combines TRBV10-3 with TRBJ1-3, with D perhaps matching TRBD1 (6 bases). V shed 10 bases and J shed 0 bases, with 16 bases lying between them. Germline lookup yields CDR1 ENHRY and CDR2 SYGVKD. This CDR3 has 15 residues.

This clone was recorded only once. The chain combines TRBV19 with TRBJ1-2, with D maybe TRBD1 (5 bases). CDR3 length equals 12 residues. Germline loops: CDR1 LNHDA, CDR2 SQIVND (reference sequence). Trimming shortened V by 4 bases and J by 4 bases, and 7 bases separated the two germline ends. This CDR3 reads CASSSQGYGYTF. In nucleotides, the CDR3 is TGTGCCAGTAGTAGCCAGGGCTATGGCTACACCTTC.

The genes are TRBV27 and TRBJ2-7, with 8 bases fitting TRBD1. Germline loops: CDR1 MNHEY, CDR2 SMNVEV (reference sequence). CDR3 length: 14 amino acids. J lost 7 bases, V lost 5 bases, and 10 bases had no gene match. The chain's CDR3 is CASSLSPRGREQYV. CDR3 nucleotides: TGTGCCAGCAGTCTCTCACCCAGGGGGCGTGAGCAGTACGTC.

Of note for this clone: Other DNA sequences in this specimen translate into the identical CDR3. V gene TRBV3-1 (or the pseudogene TRBV3-2) combines with J gene TRBJ2-5, with TRBD2 identical over 11 bases. This CDR3 spans 15 amino acids. The V segment lost 0 bases and the J segment 5 bases; nucleotides outside the gene matches: 2. CDR1 LGHDT and CDR2 YNNKEL come from the germline V gene (reference sequence). The CDR3 sequence: CASSQDSGGGETQYF. Written as DNA, the CDR3 is TGTGCCAGCAGCCAAGATAGCGGGGGGGGTGAGACCCAGTACTTC.

The genes are TRBV6-1 and TRBJ2-7; D is perhaps TRBD1 (6 bases). CDR1 MNHNS and CDR2 SASEGT come from the germline V gene. This CDR3 comprises 16 residues. V shed 1 base and J shed 5 bases, with 18 bases lying between them. The CDR3 region is CASSEDYLDRSDEQYV. In DNA form, the CDR3 reads TGTGCCAGCAGTGAAGATTACTTAGACAGGTCGGACGAGCAGTACGTC.

Only one count was recorded for this clone. The V and J genes are TRBV19 and TRBJ1-4; D is possibly TRBD1 (6 bases). CDR3 size: 16 residues. Germline V lookup: CDR1 LNHDA, CDR2 SQIVND (reference sequence). V was cut by 4 bases and J by 6 bases, with 18 bases left in between. CDR3 residues: CASSTGQVNGYEKLFF. CDR3 nucleotide sequence: TGTGCCAGTAGTACGGGACAAGTTAATGGTTATGAAAAACTGTTTTTT.

The rearrangement joins TRBV18 to TRBJ2-1; 7 bases align to TRBD1. The V gene end was trimmed by 2 bases and the J gene end by 10 bases; junction bases not matched to a gene: 8. There are 14 residues in the CDR3. CDR1 is KGHSH, CDR2 LQKENI, per germline. This CDR3 reads CASSPETGFQEQFF. The CDR3 coding sequence is TGTGCCAGCTCACCAGAGACAGGGTTCCAAGAGCAGTTCTTC.

V and J are TRBV2 and TRBJ1-4, with D possibly TRBD1 on 5 matching bases. Germline CDR1 reads SNHLY; CDR2 reads FYNNEI. The CDR3 is made up of 12 amino acids. V was cut by 10 bases and J by 12 bases, with 18 bases left in between. The CDR3 reads CANAPTPGELFF. CDR3 nucleotides: TGTGCCAACGCGCCAACCCCGGGGGAACTGTTTTTT.

J is TRBJ2-2 and V is TRBV5-6; no reliable D call. V lost 0 bases and J lost 5, with 5 bases in between. This CDR3 contains 13 residues. Germline V gives CDR1 SGHDT, CDR2 YYEEEE. The CDR3 region has the DNA TGTGCCAGCAGCTTGGACATTACCGGGGAGCTGTTTTTT. It encodes CASSLDITGELFF.

CDR3 protein: CASRLSRDPNEKLFF. Written as DNA, the CDR3 is TGTGCCAGCAGACTTTCACGGGATCCTAATGAAAAACTGTTTTTT. The chain has TRBV7-9 and TRBJ1-4; no clear D. The CDR3 contains 15 residues. The germline V and J ends were trimmed by 6 bases and 3 bases, with 14 bases remaining between them. Germline V gene lookup returns CDR1 SEHNR and CDR2 FQNEAQ (reference sequence).

The rearrangement links TRBV7-3 to TRBJ2-7, with a tentative D call TRBD1 (6 bases). In germline, CDR1 is SGHTA, CDR2 FQGTGA. The CDR3 consists of 14 residues. The V end was cut by 4 bases, the J end by 1 base, with 11 bases between. The CDR3 DNA follows: TGTGCCAGCAGCTCGCCGACAGGATCCTACGAGCAGTACGTC. Translated: CASSSPTGSYEQYV.

The chain recombines TRBV18 with TRBJ2-3; no firm D call. The CDR3 is 15 amino acids. Germline V gene data show CDR1 as KGHSH and CDR2 as LQKENI. V shed 4 bases and J shed 5 bases, with 16 bases lying between them. The DNA of the CDR3 is TGTGCCAGCTCACGGGTACTGGCTAGTAAAGATACGCAGTATTTT. Its translation: CASSRVLASKDTQYF.

The rearrangement joins TRBV28 to TRBJ2-1; D unresolved. The CDR3 contains 11 residues. In germline, CDR1 is MDHEN, CDR2 SYDVKM. V lost 4 bases and J 10 bases, leaving 8 bases between the germline ends. In DNA form, the CDR3 reads TGTGCCAGCAGTTATAGTAAAGAGCAGTTCTTC. Translation: CASSYSKEQFF. The full variable domain, in which reference TRBV28 and TRBJ2-1 provide the parts outside the CDR3, is DVKVTQSSRYLVKRTGEKVFLECVQDMDHENMFWYRQDPGLGLRLIYFSYDVKMKEKGDIPEGYSVSREKKERFSLILESASTNQTSMYLCASSYSKEQFFGPGTRLTVL.

As for this clone: No conserved phenylalanine or tryptophan ends this CDR3, so it is likely a read error. The chain has TRBV5-4 and TRBJ2-7; 11 nucleotides agree with TRBD2. This CDR3 region has 13 residues. V gave up 4 bases and J gave up 7 bases; unmatched junction bases: 4. Germline CDR1 reads SGHNT; CDR2 reads YYREEE (reference sequence). Written as DNA, the CDR3 is TGTGCCAGCAGCATAGCGGGGGGGCGGGAGCAGTACGGC. This gives the protein CASSIAGGREQYG.

This CDR3 reads CASSNTGLTEAFF. CDR3 DNA sequence: TGTGCCAGTAGTAACACGGGGTTGACTGAAGCTTTCTTT. This chain joins TRBV19 and TRBJ1-1; D unresolved. Germline CDR1 is LNHDA and CDR2 is SQIVND (reference sequence). The CDR3 has 13 amino acids. Trimming shortened V by 4 bases and J by 5 bases, and 11 bases separated the two germline ends.

The chain joins TRBV6-5 to TRBJ1-2; D is possibly TRBD1 (5 bases). Trimming pared 7 bases from V and 7 bases from J, leaving 16 bases between. The germline CDR1 and CDR2 sequences are MNHEY and SVGAGI. CDR3 length: 13 amino acids. CDR3 sequence (DNA): TGTGCCAGCACCTACAGGAGGGGTTCTGGCTACACCTTC. It yields the protein CASTYRRGSGYTF.

Only a few counts were recorded for this clone. The genes are TRBV15 and TRBJ2-1; D is perhaps TRBD2 (6 bases). Germline CDR1 and CDR2: LNHNV and YYDKDF (reference sequence). The ends were cut back, 5 bases at V and 6 bases at J, with 17 bases in the middle. This CDR3 has 15 amino acids. Here the CDR3 reads CATSGEVWGFNEQFF. CDR3 DNA: TGTGCCACCAGCGGGGAGGTTTGGGGGTTCAATGAGCAGTTCTTC.

This rearrangement joins TRBV19 to TRBJ1-2; TRBD1 agrees at 7 bases. This CDR3 spans 12 amino acids. After removal of 2 bases from V and 11 bases from J, the junction contained 5 bases not matched to a gene. CDR1 and CDR2 (germline): LNHDA, SQIVND (reference sequence). CDR3 protein: CASSIRNRGYTF. CDR3 nucleotides: TGTGCCAGTAGTATACGGAACAGGGGTTACACCTTC.

The V and J genes are TRBV5-6 and TRBJ2-7, with TRBD2 identical over 9 bases. Trimming took 3 bases from V and 0 from J; bases not matched to a gene: 4. Per germline, CDR1 SGHDT and CDR2 YYEEEE. The CDR3 runs to 15 residues. CDR3 loop: CASSYSGGRSYEQYV. Written as DNA, the CDR3 is TGTGCCAGCAGCTATAGCGGGGGCCGCTCCTACGAGCAGTACGTC.

V is TRBV7-8 and J is TRBJ2-7; D is perhaps TRBD2 (5 bases). The CDR3 sequence is 14 residues long. Germline assignment: CDR1 SGHVS and CDR2 FQNEAQ. With 1 base removed from V and 6 bases from J, the gap between germline ends came to 13 bases. Written as DNA, the CDR3 is TGTGCCAGCAGCTTAGACTCCGCACGGGGCGAGCAGTACGTC. As protein: CASSLDSARGEQYV.

The rearrangement uses TRBV29-1 and TRBJ1-1; 11 nucleotides align to TRBD1. Per the germline V gene, CDR1 is SQVTM and CDR2 is ANQGSEA. This CDR3 spans 16 amino acids. V gave up 6 bases and J gave up 4 bases; unmatched junction bases: 13. The CDR3 protein is CSVGGQGARWGTEAFF. CDR3 in DNA: TGCAGCGTCGGCGGACAGGGGGCTCGATGGGGCACTGAAGCTTTCTTT.

The chain joins TRBV6-5 to TRBJ2-1; a possible D gene is TRBD2 (6 bases). Trimming took off 7 bases at V and 5 bases at J, with 9 bases between the two ends. The CDR3 runs 12 residues. In germline, CDR1 is MNHEY, CDR2 SVGAGI. The CDR3 protein is CASTGDHNEQFF. The CDR3 coding sequence is TGTGCCAGCACGGGGGACCACAATGAGCAGTTCTTC.

The chain's CDR3 is CASSSDRELHGYTF. CDR3 DNA: TGTGCCAGCAGTTCGGACAGGGAGCTCCATGGCTACACCTTC. The V and J genes are TRBV28 and TRBJ1-2; the match to TRBD1 covers 8 bases. CDR1 is MDHEN, CDR2 SYDVKM, per germline. This CDR3 contains 14 residues. J gave up 6 bases and V 4 bases, and 7 bases lay outside the gene matches.

The chain recombines TRBV5-1 with TRBJ1-4, with TRBD1 identical over 7 bases. The germline V gene has CDR1 SGHRS and CDR2 YFSETQ. This CDR3 is built from 16 residues. The ends lost 0 bases at V and 7 bases at J; junction bases unmatched: 9. The CDR3, as DNA: TGCGCCAGCAGCTTGGGGTCCGGGCCAGGGGGTGAAAAACTGTTTTTT. This sequence encodes CASSLGSGPGGEKLFF.

This chain joins TRBV19 and TRBJ1-3; 7 bases are shared with TRBD1. Germline CDR1 reads LNHDA; CDR2 reads SQIVND (reference sequence). This CDR3 spans 16 amino acids. V was clipped by 6 bases and J by 0 bases; unmatched bases: 8. CDR3 nucleotide sequence: TGTGCCAGTAGCCTTAGCCGGGACAGCTCTGGAAACACCATATATTTT. It encodes CASSLSRDSSGNTIYF.

The rearrangement links TRBV19 to TRBJ1-6; TRBD1 agrees at 7 bases. CDR3 length equals 15 residues. Germline CDR1 LNHDA, CDR2 SQIVND (reference sequence). Trimming took 3 bases from V and 4 from J; bases not matched to a gene: 3. CDR3 residues: CASSMAGGYNSPLHF. For the CDR3, the DNA is TGTGCCAGTAGTATGGCAGGGGGGTATAATTCACCCCTCCACTTT. The full variable domain, in which reference TRBV19 and TRBJ1-6 provide the parts outside the CDR3, is DGGITQSPKYLFRKEGQNVTLSCEQNLNHDAMYWYRQDPGQGLRLIYYSQIVNDFQKGDIAEGYSVSREKKESFPLTVTSAQKNPTAFYLCASSMAGGYNSPLHFGNGTRLTVT.

This chain joins TRBV11-3 and TRBJ2-1, with 12 bases that match TRBD1. This CDR3 contains 14 residues. Trimming at V came to 9 bases and at J to 8 bases, leaving 8 bases not matched to a gene. Germline values: CDR1 SGHNT, CDR2 YENEEA. CDR3 DNA sequence: TGTGCCAGAGGGGAGGGGACAGGGGGCCATGAGCAGTTCTTC. It codes for CARGEGTGGHEQFF. The full variable domain, its missing parts supplied by reference TRBV11-3 and TRBJ2-1, is EAGVVQSPRYKIIEKKQPVAFWCNPISGHNTLYWYLQNLGQGPELLIRYENEEAVDDSQLPKDRFSAERLKGVDSTLKIQPAELGDSAVYLCARGEGTGGHEQFFGPGTRLTVL.

V and J are TRBV15 and TRBJ2-5; D unresolved. Deletions cut 0 bases from V and 1 base from J, with 6 bases between. Germline CDR1 reads LNHNV; CDR2 reads YYDKDF (reference sequence). The CDR3 is 14 amino acids. The CDR3 sequence: CATSRDLGQETQYF. The CDR3 coding sequence is TGTGCCACCAGCAGAGATCTAGGCCAAGAGACCCAGTACTTC.